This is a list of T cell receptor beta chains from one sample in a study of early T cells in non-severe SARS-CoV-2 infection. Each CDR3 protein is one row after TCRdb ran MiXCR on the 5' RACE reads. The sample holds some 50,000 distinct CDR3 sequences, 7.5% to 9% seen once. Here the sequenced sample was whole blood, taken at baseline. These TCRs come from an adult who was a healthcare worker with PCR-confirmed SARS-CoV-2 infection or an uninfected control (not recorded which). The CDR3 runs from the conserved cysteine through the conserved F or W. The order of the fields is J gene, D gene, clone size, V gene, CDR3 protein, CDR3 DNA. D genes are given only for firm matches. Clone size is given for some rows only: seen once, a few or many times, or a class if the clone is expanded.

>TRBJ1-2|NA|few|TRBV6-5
CASSHSPGGYTF
TGTGCCAGCAGCCATTCGCCAGGAGGCTACACCTTC
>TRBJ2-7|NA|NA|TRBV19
CASSWGHLTYEQYF
TGTGCCAGTAGCTGGGGTCACCTGACCTACGAGCAGTACTTC
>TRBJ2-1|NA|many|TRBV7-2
CASSSVGGFNNEQFF
TGTGCCAGCAGCTCAGTTGGTGGGTTCAACAATGAGCAGTTCTTC
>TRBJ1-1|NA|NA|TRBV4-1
CASSPIGHNTEAFF
TGCGCCAGCAGCCCGATAGGACACAACACTGAAGCTTTCTTT
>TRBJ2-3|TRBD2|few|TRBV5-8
CASSTGTSGGTDTQYF
TGTGCCAGCAGCACGGGGACTAGCGGGGGTACAGATACGCAGTATTTT
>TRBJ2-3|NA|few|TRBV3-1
CASGTGDTDTQYF
TGTGCCAGCGGGACTGGCGACACAGATACGCAGTATTTT
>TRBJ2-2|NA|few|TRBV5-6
CASSLGVIQGRTGELFF
TGTGCCAGCAGCTTGGGTGTCATCCAGGGGAGGACCGGGGAGCTGTTTTTT
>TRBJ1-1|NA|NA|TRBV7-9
CASSPSRGGNPNTEAFF
TGTGCCAGCAGCCCCAGTAGGGGGGGGAACCCAAATACTGAAGCTTTCTTT
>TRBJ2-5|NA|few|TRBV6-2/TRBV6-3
CASISGTHQETQYF
TGTGCCAGCATCTCGGGGACACACCAAGAGACCCAGTACTTC
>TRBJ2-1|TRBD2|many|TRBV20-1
CSAKPGLAGDEQFF
TGCAGTGCAAAACCGGGACTAGCGGGCGATGAGCAGTTCTTC
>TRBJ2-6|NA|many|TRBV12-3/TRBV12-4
CASRRGSGANVLTF
TGTGCCAGCAGGAGGGGATCTGGGGCCAACGTCCTGACTTTC
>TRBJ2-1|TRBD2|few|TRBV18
CASSPYAGVPNEQFF
TGTGCCAGCTCACCTTACGCGGGAGTCCCCAATGAGCAGTTCTTC
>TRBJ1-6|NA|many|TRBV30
CAWRFRALVAPLHF
TGTGCCTGGAGGTTTCGGGCCCTGGTGGCACCCCTCCACTTT
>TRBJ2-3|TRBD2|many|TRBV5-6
CASSLGLAGDADTQYF
TGTGCCAGCAGCTTGGGGCTAGCGGGGGACGCAGATACGCAGTATTTT
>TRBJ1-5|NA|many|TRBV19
CASSLDSNQPQHF
TGTGCCAGTAGTTTGGATAGCAATCAGCCCCAGCATTTT
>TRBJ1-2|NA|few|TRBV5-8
CASSDYGYTF
TGTGCCAGCAGCGACTATGGCTACACCTTC
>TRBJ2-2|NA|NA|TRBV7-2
CASSLTGPAGELFF
TGTGCCAGCAGCTTAACCGGCCCTGCCGGGGAGCTGTTTTTT
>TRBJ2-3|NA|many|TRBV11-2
CASSLRDTPFPDTQYF
TGTGCCAGCAGCTTACGGGACACGCCGTTTCCCGATACGCAGTATTTT
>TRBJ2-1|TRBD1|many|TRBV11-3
CASREGQGDYNEQFF
TGTGCCAGCAGAGAGGGGCAGGGGGACTACAATGAGCAGTTCTTC
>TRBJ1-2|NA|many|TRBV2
CASRAGQRAYGYTF
TGTGCCAGCAGGGCAGGACAGAGGGCGTATGGCTACACCTTC
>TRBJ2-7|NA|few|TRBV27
CASGQANYEQYF
TGTGCCAGCGGGCAGGCGAACTACGAGCAGTACTTC
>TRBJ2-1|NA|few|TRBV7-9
CASSLGGDLPNEQFF
TGTGCCAGCAGCTTAGGAGGGGATTTACCCAATGAGCAGTTCTTC
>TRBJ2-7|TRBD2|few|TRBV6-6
CASSGSPGTSGPYEQYF
TGTGCCAGCAGTGGCTCCCCCGGGACTAGCGGACCCTACGAGCAGTACTTC
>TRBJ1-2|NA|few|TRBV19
CASTSEVSPHYGYTF
TGTGCCAGTACTTCTGAAGTGTCCCCTCACTATGGCTACACCTTC
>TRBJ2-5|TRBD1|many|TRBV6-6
CASSWDRVEQYF
TGTGCCAGCAGTTGGGACAGGGTTGAGCAGTACTTC
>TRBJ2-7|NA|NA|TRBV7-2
CASSLESRGGREQYF
TGTGCCAGCAGCTTAGAGTCCAGGGGTGGACGCGAGCAGTACTTC
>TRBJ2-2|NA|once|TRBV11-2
CASSLLRVRTGELFF
TGTGCCAGCAGCTTATTACGGGTCCGGACCGGGGAGCTGTTTTTT
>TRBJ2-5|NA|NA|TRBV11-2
CASSLRPGVVETQYF
TGTGCCAGCAGCTTAAGGCCAGGGGTTGTGGAGACCCAGTACTTC
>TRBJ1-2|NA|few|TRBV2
CASGIIEDHGYTF
TGTGCCAGCGGCATTATCGAGGATCATGGCTACACCTTC
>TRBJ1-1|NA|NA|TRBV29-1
CSGRDGNTEAFF
TGCAGCGGCCGGGACGGGAACACTGAAGCTTTCTTT
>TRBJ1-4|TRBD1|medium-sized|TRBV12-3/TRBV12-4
CASSLRQGGEKLFF
TGTGCCAGCAGTTTGAGACAGGGGGGTGAAAAACTGTTTTTT
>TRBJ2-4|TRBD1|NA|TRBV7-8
CASSSGQGNIQYF
TGTGCCAGCAGCTCCGGACAGGGGAACATTCAGTACTTC
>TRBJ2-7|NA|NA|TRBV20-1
CSAGPLAAPYEQYF
TGCAGTGCTGGTCCCCTAGCCGCCCCCTACGAGCAGTACTTC
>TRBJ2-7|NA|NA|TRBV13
CASSLGGRADEQYF
TGTGCCAGCAGCTTAGGGGGCAGGGCGGACGAGCAGTACTTC
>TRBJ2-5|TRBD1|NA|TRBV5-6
CASSSGGQGKTQYF
TGTGCCAGCAGCAGCGGGGGACAGGGGAAGACCCAGTACTTC
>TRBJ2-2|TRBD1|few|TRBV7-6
CASSPGQVANTGELFF
TGTGCCAGCAGCCCAGGACAGGTCGCGAACACCGGGGAGCTGTTTTTT
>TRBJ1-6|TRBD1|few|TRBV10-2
CASSVSGQGNSPLHF
TGCGCCAGCAGTGTATCGGGACAGGGTAATTCACCCCTCCACTTT
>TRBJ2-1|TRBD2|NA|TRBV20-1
CSALEAGRANEQFF
TGCAGTGCTCTAGAGGCAGGGAGGGCCAATGAGCAGTTCTTC
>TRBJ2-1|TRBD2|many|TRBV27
CASSPRRRGANEQFF
TGTGCCAGCAGTCCCAGGCGGCGGGGGGCCAATGAGCAGTTCTTC
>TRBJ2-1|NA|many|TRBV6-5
CASSYSQGGYNEQFF
TGTGCCAGCAGTTACTCGCAGGGGGGTTACAATGAGCAGTTCTTC
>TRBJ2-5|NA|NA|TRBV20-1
CSARGGQETQYF
TGCAGTGCCCGGGGTGGCCAAGAGACCCAGTACTTC
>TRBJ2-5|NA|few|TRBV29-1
CSHGGGTQYF
TGCAGCCATGGAGGAGGGACCCAGTACTTC